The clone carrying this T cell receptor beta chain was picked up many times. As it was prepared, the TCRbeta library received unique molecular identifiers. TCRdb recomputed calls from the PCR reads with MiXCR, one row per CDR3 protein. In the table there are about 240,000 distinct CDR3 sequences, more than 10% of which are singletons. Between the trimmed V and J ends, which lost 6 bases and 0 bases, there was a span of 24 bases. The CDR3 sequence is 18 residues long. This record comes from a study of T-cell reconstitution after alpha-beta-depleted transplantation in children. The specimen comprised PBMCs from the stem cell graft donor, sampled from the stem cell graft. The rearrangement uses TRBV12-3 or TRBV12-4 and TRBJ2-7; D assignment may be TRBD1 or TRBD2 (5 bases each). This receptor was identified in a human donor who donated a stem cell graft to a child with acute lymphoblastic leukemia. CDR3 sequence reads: CASSFKGTTMASSYEQYF. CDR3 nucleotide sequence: TGTGCCAGCAGCTTTAAGGGGACCACCATGGCGAGCTCCTACGAGCAGTACTTC.